This TCR beta chain is from a study of graft-versus-host responses after intestinal transplantation. Study in general: After anti-thymocyte globulin induction, recipients took tacrolimus and steroids for 2 to 3 years. Study-level results: After transplant, early declines in HvG clones were associated with peak levels of circulating GvH clones. Individuals carrying graft-donor T cell macrochimerism showed high graft-versus-host to host-versus-graft clonal ratios in allografts.

This clone was seen more than once but under ten times. Its antigen is not identified. Per germline, CDR1 MDHEN and CDR2 SYDVKM. After removal of 2 bases from V and 11 bases from J, the junction contained 9 bases not matched to a gene. This CDR3 is 14 amino acids long. Sequenced by immunoSEQ multiplex PCR; TCRdb stores in-frame clones only, minus some. Here the sample spans approximately 79,000 clones, roughly 85% being singletons. Specimen: unstimulated CD4+ T cells sorted from spleen or lymph node cells, collected before intestinal transplant. This TCR was recovered from a human donor who received an intestinal transplant. V gene TRBV28 combines with J gene TRBJ2-4; 7 bases are shared with TRBD2. CDR3 sequence: CASSLIREAPLQYF. DNA of the CDR3: TGTGCCAGCAGTTTAATTCGGGAGGCGCCCCTTCAGTACTTC.